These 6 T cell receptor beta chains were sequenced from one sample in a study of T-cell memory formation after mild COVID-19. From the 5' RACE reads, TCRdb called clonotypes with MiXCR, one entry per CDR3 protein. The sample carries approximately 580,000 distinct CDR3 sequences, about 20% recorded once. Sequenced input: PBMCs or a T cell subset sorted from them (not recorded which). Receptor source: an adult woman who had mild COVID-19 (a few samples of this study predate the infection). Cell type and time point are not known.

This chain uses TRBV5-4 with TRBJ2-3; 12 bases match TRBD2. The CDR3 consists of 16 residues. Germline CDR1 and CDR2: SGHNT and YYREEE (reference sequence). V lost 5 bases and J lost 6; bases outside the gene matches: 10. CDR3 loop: CASSLTSGRWTDTQYF. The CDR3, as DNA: TGTGCCAGCAGTTTAACTAGCGGGAGGTGGACGGATACGCAGTATTTT.

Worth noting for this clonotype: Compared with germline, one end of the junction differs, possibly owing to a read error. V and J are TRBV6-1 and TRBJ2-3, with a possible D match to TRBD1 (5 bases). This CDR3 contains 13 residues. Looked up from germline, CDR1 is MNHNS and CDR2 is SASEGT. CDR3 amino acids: CASSEGTTVTQYF. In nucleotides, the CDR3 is TGTGCCAGCAGTGAAGGGACGACAGTTACGCAGTATTTT.

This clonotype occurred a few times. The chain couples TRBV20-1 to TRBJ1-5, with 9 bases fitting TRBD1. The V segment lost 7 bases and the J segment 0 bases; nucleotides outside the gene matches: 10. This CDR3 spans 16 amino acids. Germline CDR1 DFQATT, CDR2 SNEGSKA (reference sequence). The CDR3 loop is CSVLDRGTYSNQPQHF. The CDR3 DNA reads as TGCAGTGTTCTGGACAGGGGCACATATAGCAATCAGCCCCAGCATTTT.

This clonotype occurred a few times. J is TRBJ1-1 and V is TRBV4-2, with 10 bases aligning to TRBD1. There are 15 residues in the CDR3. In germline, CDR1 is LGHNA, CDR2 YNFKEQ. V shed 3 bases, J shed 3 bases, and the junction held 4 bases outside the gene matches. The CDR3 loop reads CASSQRGQGYTEAFF. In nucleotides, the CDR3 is TGTGCCAGCAGCCAGCGGGGACAGGGGTACACTGAAGCTTTCTTT.

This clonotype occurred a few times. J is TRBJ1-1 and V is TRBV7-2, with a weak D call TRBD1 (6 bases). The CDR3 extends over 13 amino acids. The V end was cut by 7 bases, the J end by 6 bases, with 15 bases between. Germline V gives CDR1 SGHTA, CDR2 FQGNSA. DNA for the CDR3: TGTGCCAGCACCAACCAGGGGTTAGCTGAAGCTTTCTTT. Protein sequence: CASTNQGLAEAFF.

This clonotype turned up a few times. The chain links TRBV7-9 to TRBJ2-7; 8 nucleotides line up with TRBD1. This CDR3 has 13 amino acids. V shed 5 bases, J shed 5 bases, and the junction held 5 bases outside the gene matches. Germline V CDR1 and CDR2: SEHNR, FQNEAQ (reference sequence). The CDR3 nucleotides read TGTGCCAGCAGCAATGACAGGGGCGACGAGCAGTACTTC. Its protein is CASSNDRGDEQYF. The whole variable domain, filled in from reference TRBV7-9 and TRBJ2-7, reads DTGVSQNPRHKITKRGQNVTFRCDPISEHNRLYWYRQTLGQGPEFLTYFQNEAQLEKSRLLSDRFSAERPKGSFSTLEIQRTEQGDSAMYLCASSNDRGDEQYFGPGTRLTVT.